The T cell receptor (beta chain) described here comes from a study of a mutant IDH1 vaccine in newly diagnosed glioma. Time point specified: week 23, last vaccination. The vaccine gave 300 ug of a 20-mer mutant IDH1 peptide subcutaneously per dose. Study-wide results and caveats: Approximately 93% of patients showed vaccine-induced immune responses across multiple MHC alleles.

Method: immunoSEQ multiplex PCR; TCRdb's copy keeps in-frame clones and lacks some. Among some 28,000 clones listed, around 80% were seen once. This CDR3 has 15 amino acids. After removal of 5 bases from V and 4 bases from J, the junction contained 7 bases not matched to a gene. Germline CDR1 is SNHLY and CDR2 is FYNNEI. With respect to this clone: Its target is unknown.

The sequence was collected from a woman aged 25 to 39 with glioma. The chain carries TRBV2 and TRBJ2-2, with 7 nucleotides matching TRBD2. Sequencing was performed on PBMCs, taken from a glioma patient whose treatment included an IDH1 peptide vaccine. This CDR3 is CASSPGTTSTGELFF. The CDR3, as DNA: TGTGCCAGCAGTCCCGGGACTACGAGCACCGGGGAGCTGTTTTTT. Using reference TRBV2 and TRBJ2-2 for the parts outside the CDR3, the full variable domain is EPEVTQTPSHQVTQMGQEVILRCVPISNHLYFYWYRQILGQKVEFLVSFYNNEISEKSEIFDDQFSVERPDGSNFTLKIRSTKLEDSAMYFCASSPGTTSTGELFFGEGSRLTVL.